This TCR beta chain was sequenced for a study of blood T cell repertoires in COVID-19. Using immunoSEQ multiplex PCR, the repertoire was profiled, and TCRdb retains in-frame clones only, with some absent. The sample lists roughly 100,000 clones, approximately 92% occurring once. The sequence was collected from a woman in her fifties or sixties with COVID-19, enrolled during active disease. Source material: peripheral blood.

The CDR3 loop is CAWNPGQGAGNTIYF. The CDR3 nucleotides are TGTGCCTGGAATCCGGGACAAGGGGCTGGAAACACCATATATTTT. This sequence joins TRBV30 and TRBJ1-3; D perhaps matches TRBD1 (6 bases). Trimming pared 4 bases from V and 2 bases from J, leaving 15 bases between. Germline V gives CDR1 GTSNPN, CDR2 SVGIG (reference sequence). The CDR3 totals 15 residues.